This T cell receptor beta chain was captured by sequencing in a study of T-cell memory formation after mild COVID-19. Study results and limitations: Mainly in CM and EM were contracting CD4+ clones; CD8+ were in EMRA.

The CDR3 length is 13 residues. V lost 6 bases to trimming and J lost 7 bases; unmatched junction nucleotides: 6. A remark on this clonotype: The antigen remains undetermined.

TCRdb analysed the 5' RACE reads with MiXCR anew, one entry per CDR3 protein. The sample shows about 610,000 distinct CDR3 sequences, roughly a sixth of them seen only once. The sequence was collected from an adult woman who had mild COVID-19 (a few samples of this study predate the infection). Cell type and time point are not known. Specimen: PBMCs or a T cell subset sorted from them (not recorded which). J is TRBJ2-1 and V is TRBV12-3 or TRBV12-4, with 7 nucleotides matching TRBD1. The CDR3 region has the DNA TGTGCCAGCAGAAAAACACAGGGGAATGAGCAGTTCTTC. Its protein product is CASRKTQGNEQFF.